The clone carrying this T cell receptor (beta chain) was counted ten times or more. The data are from a study of patients and donors after allogeneic stem cell transplantation. CDR3 length: 15 amino acids. Looked up from germline, CDR1 is MNHEY and CDR2 is SVGAGI. Trimming pared 3 bases from V and 2 bases from J, leaving 13 bases between. TCRdb analysed the RT-PCR reads with MiXCR anew, one entry per CDR3 protein. The table includes fewer than 60,000 distinct CDR3 sequences, more than 10% detected once. The clonotype originates from a human donor who was either an allogeneic HSCT recipient or a stem cell or donor lymphocyte infusion donor (not recorded which). It is not recorded whose cells these are; they may come from a transplant donor. Material for sequencing was blood, either unsorted or a sorted T cell fraction (not recorded which). The chain joins TRBV6-5 to TRBJ1-1; no clear D gene. The CDR3 sequence: CASSYVGTLNTEAFF. CDR3 DNA sequence: TGTGCCAGCAGTTATGTCGGAACACTTAACACTGAAGCTTTCTTT.